This is a list of T cell receptor beta chains from one sample in a study of vaccination and CD4 T cells after COVID-19. MiXCR, applied by TCRdb to the PCR reads, yields one record per CDR3 protein. Of about 6,900 distinct CDR3 sequences listed, roughly 31% are singletons. Which antigens these TCRs recognize remains unknown. Sequenced input: CD4+ T cells from blood, cultured in vitro. The origin of the receptors is a human donor in good health. CDR3s include the opening cysteine and the closing phenylalanine or tryptophan. Each record gives: CDR3 length, V gene, D gene, J gene, clone size, CDR3 protein, CDR3 DNA. D genes are given only for firm matches. Where a row states a size, it is once, few, many or the class of an expanded clone; other rows omit it.

cdr3_length: 15
v_call: TRBV5-1
d_call: NA
j_call: TRBJ1-2
clone_size: once
cdr3_aa: CASSLNGGGGYGYTF
cdr3_nt: TGCGCCAGCAGCTTGAATGGGGGCGGGGGCTATGGCTACACCTTC

cdr3_length: 16
v_call: TRBV4-1
d_call: NA
j_call: TRBJ1-5
clone_size: NA
cdr3_aa: CASSQETEYSNQPQHF
cdr3_nt: TGCGCCAGCAGCCAAGAAACAGAATATAGCAATCAGCCCCAGCATTTT

cdr3_length: 12
v_call: TRBV7-3
d_call: NA
j_call: TRBJ2-5
clone_size: NA
cdr3_aa: CASSLGDGTQYF
cdr3_nt: TGTGCCAGCAGCTTAGGGGACGGGACCCAGTACTTC

cdr3_length: 14
v_call: TRBV7-7
d_call: TRBD2
j_call: TRBJ2-5
clone_size: medium-sized
cdr3_aa: CASSLLAGVETQYF
cdr3_nt: TGTGCCAGCAGCCTACTAGCGGGGGTAGAGACCCAGTACTTC

cdr3_length: 12
v_call: TRBV2
d_call: NA
j_call: TRBJ2-3
clone_size: few
cdr3_aa: CASSESTDTQYF
cdr3_nt: TGTGCCAGCAGTGAATCAACAGATACGCAGTATTTT

cdr3_length: 14
v_call: TRBV19
d_call: NA
j_call: TRBJ2-7
clone_size: NA
cdr3_aa: CASTSLLGAYEQYF
cdr3_nt: TGTGCCAGTACTTCTCTCCTCGGGGCCTACGAGCAGTACTTC

cdr3_length: 14
v_call: TRBV10-2
d_call: NA
j_call: TRBJ1-1
clone_size: NA
cdr3_aa: CASSEQGGLTEAFF
cdr3_nt: TGCGCCAGCAGTGAACAGGGCGGGTTGACTGAAGCTTTCTTT

cdr3_length: 17
v_call: TRBV20-1
d_call: NA
j_call: TRBJ1-2
clone_size: few
cdr3_aa: CSAIPLPGGELNYGYTF
cdr3_nt: TGCAGTGCCATACCACTACCGGGGGGCGAGCTTAACTATGGCTACACCTTC

cdr3_length: 13
v_call: TRBV10-2
d_call: NA
j_call: TRBJ1-1
clone_size: NA
cdr3_aa: CASSDIGATEAFF
cdr3_nt: TGCGCCAGCAGTGATATAGGGGCCACTGAAGCTTTCTTT

cdr3_length: 15
v_call: TRBV7-8
d_call: NA
j_call: TRBJ1-6
clone_size: NA
cdr3_aa: CASSPRAGPYSPLHF
cdr3_nt: TGTGCCAGCAGCCCTAGGGCAGGTCCCTATTCACCCCTCCACTTT

cdr3_length: 14
v_call: TRBV29-1
d_call: NA
j_call: TRBJ2-5
clone_size: NA
cdr3_aa: CSVDQWELQETQYF
cdr3_nt: TGCAGCGTTGACCAATGGGAACTACAAGAGACCCAGTACTTC

cdr3_length: 13
v_call: TRBV11-2
d_call: NA
j_call: TRBJ2-7
clone_size: NA
cdr3_aa: CASSLGLDYEQYF
cdr3_nt: TGTGCCAGCAGCTTAGGGCTTGACTACGAGCAGTACTTC

cdr3_length: 16
v_call: TRBV18
d_call: NA
j_call: TRBJ1-1
clone_size: NA
cdr3_aa: CASSPSVRGRNTEAFF
cdr3_nt: TGTGCCAGCTCACCGAGCGTTAGAGGGAGGAACACTGAAGCTTTCTTT

cdr3_length: 12
v_call: TRBV29-1
d_call: NA
j_call: TRBJ1-2
clone_size: NA
cdr3_aa: CSVLAATYGYTF
cdr3_nt: TGCAGCGTTTTGGCGGCAACCTATGGCTACACCTTC